A single sample is the source of the 18 T cell receptor beta chains below, sequenced in a study of B cell selection in AIRE deficiency. TCRdb's table, derived via immunoSEQ multiplex PCR, lists solely in-frame clones and lacks some. The table has about 15,000 clones, roughly 91% seen once. Regulatory T cells were sorted as CD4+CD25hiCD127low/negative. Sequencing input: Tregs sorted from PBMCs. Receptors were obtained from a human donor with AIRE deficiency.

The rearrangement links TRBV18 to TRBJ2-5; D not resolved. V lost 1 base and J lost 5, with 11 bases in between. CDR1 is KGHSH, CDR2 LQKENI, per germline. CDR3 length equals 14 residues. The CDR3 nucleotides are TGTGCCAGCTCACCACAGGCTAGTGGGGAGACCCAGTACTTC. It is translated as CASSPQASGETQYF. Full variable domain (rest looked up from reference TRBV18 and TRBJ2-5): NAGVMQNPRHLVRRRGQEARLRCSPMKGHSHVYWYRQLPEEGLKFMVYLQKENIIDESGMPKERFSAEFPKEGPSILRIQQVVRGDSAAYFCASSPQASGETQYFGPGTRLLVL.

This clone appeared a single time. The chain combines TRBV27 with TRBJ2-1; TRBD2 matches 9 bases. The germline gives CDR1 MNHEY, CDR2 SMNVEV (reference sequence). After removal of 3 bases from V and 0 bases from J, the junction contained 3 bases not matched to a gene. The length of the CDR3 is 16 residues. Here the CDR3 DNA reads TGTGCCAGCAGTTTCGTAGCGGGAGTCTCCTACAATGAGCAGTTCTTC. This codes for CASSFVAGVSYNEQFF.

The V gene is TRBV7-3, the J gene TRBJ1-1; unclear D gene. Trimming left V 1 base short and J 3 bases short, with 6 bases between. The CDR3 loop spans 13 amino acids. CDR1 and CDR2 (germline): SGHTA, FQGTGA. The CDR3: CASSLIRDTEAFF. CDR3 sequence (DNA): TGTGCCAGCAGCTTAATTCGGGACACTGAAGCTTTCTTT.

There are a few counts of this clone. This chain joins TRBV19 and TRBJ1-2; maybe TRBD1 (5 bases). The CDR3 runs to 12 residues. V was shortened by 6 bases and J by 2 bases, with 7 bases between the two germline ends. Germline V gives CDR1 LNHDA, CDR2 SQIVND (reference sequence). DNA for the CDR3: TGTGCCAGTAGACCAGGGAACTATGGCTACACCTTC. This encodes CASRPGNYGYTF.

The rearrangement uses TRBV6-6 and TRBJ1-5, with a weak D call TRBD1 (5 bases). In germline, CDR1 is MNHNY, CDR2 SVGAGI (reference sequence). Trimming removed 3 bases at V and 7 bases at J, with 16 bases between. The CDR3 consists of 15 residues. CDR3 in amino acids: CASSYRLGEGQPQHF. The CDR3 nucleotides are TGTGCCAGCAGTTATAGGTTAGGGGAAGGGCAGCCCCAGCATTTT.

The rearrangement uses TRBV5-8 and TRBJ1-2; a weak D match, TRBD1 (6 bases). The germline CDR1 and CDR2 sequences are SGHTS and YDEGEE. This CDR3 spans 13 amino acids. Trimming removed 4 bases from V and 13 bases from J, with 20 bases in between. In DNA, the CDR3 is TGTGCCAGCAGCGCCGGCGGACAGTTCGAGGGCACCTTC. Its translation: CASSAGGQFEGTF.

The V gene is TRBV19, the J gene TRBJ1-5, with a possible D match to TRBD1 (5 bases). The CDR3 covers 16 residues. The germline V gene encodes CDR1 LNHDA and CDR2 SQIVND (reference sequence). V was cut by 1 base and J by 1 base, with 11 bases left in between. DNA of the CDR3: TGTGCCAGTAGTATAGGTTGGGGGGGGAGCAATCAGCCCCAGCATTTT. Translated: CASSIGWGGSNQPQHF.

The rearrangement joins TRBV9 to TRBJ1-2; 7 nucleotides line up with TRBD1. The CDR3 has 13 residues. Germline CDR1 and CDR2: SGDLS and YYNGEE. Unmatched junction bases numbered 3, after V lost 3 bases and J lost 4 bases. CDR3 nucleotide sequence: TGTGCCAGCAGCGACGGGACAGCCTATGGCTACACCTTC. It yields the protein CASSDGTAYGYTF.

The V and J genes are TRBV10-3 and TRBJ2-7, with D perhaps assigned TRBD1 or TRBD2 (6 bases each). Trimming shortened V by 6 bases and J by 6 bases, and 18 bases separated the two germline ends. Germline assignment: CDR1 ENHRY and CDR2 SYGVKD. CDR3 length: 14 amino acids. Written as DNA, the CDR3 is TGTGCCATCAGCGCATTACCCGGGGGCGGCGAGCAGTACTTC. Its translation: CAISALPGGGEQYF.

This clone was seen only once. The V and J genes are TRBV27 and TRBJ1-6, with D uncertain. The CDR3 is made up of 13 amino acids. Per the germline V gene, CDR1 is MNHEY and CDR2 is SMNVEV (reference sequence). The V gene lost 5 bases and the J gene lost 8 bases, with 10 bases spanning the gap. The CDR3 DNA reads as TGTGCCAGCAGTCTCTTGAGGGATTCACCCCTCCACTTT. Protein sequence: CASSLLRDSPLHF.

The J gene is TRBJ1-4, the V gene TRBV6-6; possible D gene TRBD1, 5 bases. This CDR3 spans 14 amino acids. Per the germline V gene, CDR1 is MNHNY and CDR2 is SVGAGI (reference sequence). Trimming shortened V by 5 bases and J by 8 bases, and 15 bases separated the two germline ends. CDR3 region: CASSRDVSPEKLFF. The CDR3 DNA is TGTGCCAGCAGTCGGGACGTATCGCCCGAAAAACTGTTTTTT.

This clone was seen just once. V usage is TRBV11-3 and J usage is TRBJ2-7; the D gene is possibly TRBD1 (6 bases). The CDR3 length is 14 residues. Germline CDR1 reads SGHNT; CDR2 reads YENEEA. V was pared by 0 bases and J by 5 bases, with 11 bases between. In nucleotides, the CDR3 is TGTGCCAGCAGCTTAGAAGCAGGGGAACACGAGCAGTACTTC. Translating it yields CASSLEAGEHEQYF.

The chain has TRBV30 and TRBJ2-3, with D tentatively TRBD1 (5 bases). Germline loops: CDR1 GTSNPN, CDR2 SVGIG (reference sequence). Trimming removed 0 bases from V and 5 bases from J, with 12 bases in between. The CDR3 spans 14 residues. The chain's CDR3 is CAWSVPNRRDTQYF. CDR3 DNA sequence: TGTGCCTGGAGTGTACCTAACAGGCGAGATACGCAGTATTTT.

J is TRBJ1-3 and V is TRBV5-6; D remains unclear. The CDR3 runs 14 residues. Germline V CDR1 and CDR2: SGHDT, YYEEEE. Deletions cut 4 bases from V and 1 base from J, with 9 bases between. CDR3 region: CASSPFDSGNTIYF. In DNA, the CDR3 is TGTGCCAGCAGCCCCTTCGATTCTGGAAACACCATATATTTT. The whole variable domain, remainder taken from reference TRBV5-6 and TRBJ1-3, is DAGVTQSPTHLIKTRGQQVTLRCSPKSGHDTVSWYQQALGQGPQFIFQYYEEEERQRGNFPDRFSGHQFPNYSSELNVNALLLGDSALYLCASSPFDSGNTIYFGEGSWLTVV.

The rearrangement joins TRBV11-2 to TRBJ2-5; TRBD2 aligns across 16 bases. Germline assignment: CDR1 SGHAT and CDR2 FQNNGV. The trim removed 5 bases at V and 5 bases at J, leaving 2 bases unmatched. This CDR3 has 15 amino acids. The CDR3 loop is CASSAGLAGGETQYF. In DNA, the CDR3 is TGTGCCAGCAGCGCGGGACTAGCGGGAGGGGAGACCCAGTACTTC.

This rearrangement joins TRBV6-5 to TRBJ1-5, with D perhaps TRBD1 (5 bases). CDR3 length: 15 amino acids. Trimming took 2 bases from V and 7 from J, leaving 15 bases between them. CDR1 MNHEY and CDR2 SVGAGI come from the germline V gene. CDR3 nucleotide sequence: TGTGCCAGCAGTTACGGACCGGGACCTCCCCAGCCCCAGCATTTT. It codes for CASSYGPGPPQPQHF.

The chain couples TRBV15 to TRBJ1-5; D gene unclear. The V end lost 1 base, the J end lost 3 bases, and 7 bases lay between the germline ends. Germline V gives CDR1 LNHNV, CDR2 YYDKDF (reference sequence). The CDR3 sequence is 14 residues long. CDR3 sequence reads: CATSRGQNNQPQHF. The CDR3 coding sequence is TGTGCCACCAGCAGAGGGCAAAACAATCAGCCCCAGCATTTT.

The V gene is TRBV29-1, the J gene TRBJ1-2; TRBD1 agrees at 8 bases. Trimming removed 7 bases from V and 7 bases from J; junction bases left unmatched: 17. In germline, CDR1 is SQVTM, CDR2 ANQGSEA. This CDR3 has 15 amino acids. DNA of the CDR3: TGCAGCGCCGGAGGGGGTTGGACAGGGTCTGGTGGCTACACCTTC. Translating it yields CSAGGGWTGSGGYTF.